Listed below are T cell receptor beta chains from one sample, sequenced in a study of chemoradiotherapy in HPV16-positive cancers. Produced via immunoSEQ multiplex PCR; TCRdb's table is partial and in-frame only. Counted here are some 10,000 clones, about 68% occurring once; the ten biggest clones make up more than 35%. This specimen consisted of tumor tissue, obtained from a patient who underwent chemoradiotherapy. These receptors all stem from a human donor with HPV-associated anogenital cancer. CDR3s include the opening cysteine and the closing phenylalanine or tryptophan. Each record gives: J gene, V gene, D gene, CDR3 length, clone size, CDR3 protein, CDR3 DNA. A D gene is named only where the DNA matches it firmly. Clone size is stated in some rows and not others, as once, few, many or a class when expanded.

j_call: TRBJ1-1
v_call: TRBV7-2
d_call: .
cdr3_length: 16
clone_size: .
cdr3_aa: CASSQSGGSPGTEAFF
cdr3_nt: TGTGCCAGCAGCCAAAGCGGAGGCAGCCCGGGCACTGAAGCTTTCTTT

j_call: TRBJ1-1
v_call: TRBV14
d_call: TRBD1
cdr3_length: 15
clone_size: .
cdr3_aa: CASSQTGRGNTEAFF
cdr3_nt: TGTGCCAGCAGCCAGACAGGGAGGGGGAACACTGAAGCTTTCTTT

j_call: TRBJ1-5
v_call: TRBV11-2
d_call: .
cdr3_length: 14
clone_size: once
cdr3_aa: CASSPGGVNQPQHF
cdr3_nt: TGTGCCAGCAGCCCAGGCGGGGTAAATCAGCCCCAGCATTTT

j_call: TRBJ2-7
v_call: TRBV6-5
d_call: TRBD2
cdr3_length: 13
clone_size: once
cdr3_aa: CASSYEGGREQYF
cdr3_nt: TGTGCCAGCAGTTACGAGGGAGGGCGGGAGCAGTACTTC

j_call: TRBJ2-1
v_call: TRBV14
d_call: .
cdr3_length: 16
clone_size: few
cdr3_aa: CASSPSYGSSYNEQFF
cdr3_nt: TGTGCCAGCAGCCCGTCGTACGGAAGCTCCTACAATGAGCAGTTCTTC

j_call: TRBJ1-2
v_call: TRBV7-2
d_call: .
cdr3_length: 13
clone_size: few
cdr3_aa: CASSQQELYGYTF
cdr3_nt: TGTGCCAGCAGCCAACAAGAACTCTATGGCTACACCTTC

j_call: TRBJ2-2
v_call: TRBV29-1
d_call: TRBD1
cdr3_length: 16
clone_size: .
cdr3_aa: CSVVAGTGRNTGELFF
cdr3_nt: TGCAGCGTTGTGGCCGGGACAGGGCGAAACACCGGGGAGCTGTTTTTT

j_call: TRBJ1-2
v_call: TRBV6-1
d_call: .
cdr3_length: 13
clone_size: .
cdr3_aa: CASSVGRRYGYTF
cdr3_nt: TGTGCCAGCAGTGTCGGGCGGCGCTATGGCTACACCTTC

j_call: TRBJ2-5
v_call: TRBV29-1
d_call: .
cdr3_length: 12
clone_size: .
cdr3_aa: CSAVDSRETQYF
cdr3_nt: TGCAGCGCCGTGGACAGTCGTGAGACCCAGTACTTC

j_call: TRBJ2-3
v_call: TRBV6-1
d_call: .
cdr3_length: 15
clone_size: .
cdr3_aa: CASSPRSSSTDTQYF
cdr3_nt: TGTGCCAGCAGTCCCCGAAGTTCTAGCACAGATACGCAGTATTTT

j_call: TRBJ2-1
v_call: TRBV6-1
d_call: .
cdr3_length: 14
clone_size: few
cdr3_aa: CASSVRAGPNEQFF
cdr3_nt: TGTGCCAGCAGCGTCCGGGCAGGGCCCAATGAGCAGTTCTTC

j_call: TRBJ2-5
v_call: TRBV6-1
d_call: .
cdr3_length: 10
clone_size: .
cdr3_aa: CASSEETQYF
cdr3_nt: TGTGCCAGCAGTGAAGAGACCCAGTACTTC

j_call: TRBJ1-3
v_call: TRBV4-1
d_call: TRBD1
cdr3_length: 16
clone_size: .
cdr3_aa: CASSQGDRISGNTIYF
cdr3_nt: TGCGCCAGCAGCCAAGGGGACAGAATCTCTGGAAACACCATATATTTT

j_call: TRBJ1-2
v_call: TRBV27
d_call: .
cdr3_length: 13
clone_size: few
cdr3_aa: CASTFRQGLGYTF
cdr3_nt: TGTGCCAGCACTTTTCGCCAGGGGCTTGGCTACACCTTC

j_call: TRBJ2-1
v_call: TRBV5-6
d_call: .
cdr3_length: 13
clone_size: .
cdr3_aa: CASSYNSYNEQFF
cdr3_nt: TGTGCCAGCAGCTATAACTCCTACAATGAGCAGTTCTTC

j_call: TRBJ1-2
v_call: TRBV2
d_call: .
cdr3_length: 13
clone_size: .
cdr3_aa: CASSTGHSNGYTF
cdr3_nt: TGTGCCAGCAGTACCGGGCATTCGAATGGCTACACCTTC

j_call: TRBJ2-2
v_call: TRBV9
d_call: .
cdr3_length: 15
clone_size: .
cdr3_aa: CASSFQAANTGELFF
cdr3_nt: TGTGCCAGCAGCTTCCAAGCTGCGAACACCGGGGAGCTGTTTTTT

j_call: TRBJ1-5
v_call: TRBV6-1
d_call: TRBD1
cdr3_length: 14
clone_size: .
cdr3_aa: CASTHRGGNQPQHF
cdr3_nt: TGTGCCAGCACCCACAGGGGAGGCAATCAGCCCCAGCATTTT

j_call: TRBJ2-3
v_call: TRBV11-3
d_call: TRBD2
cdr3_length: 14
clone_size: once
cdr3_aa: CASSLVGGSDTQYF
cdr3_nt: TGTGCCAGCAGCTTAGTGGGAGGGTCGGATACGCAGTATTTT

j_call: TRBJ1-2
v_call: TRBV19
d_call: .
cdr3_length: 11
clone_size: .
cdr3_aa: CASSKTYGYTF
cdr3_nt: TGTGCCAGTAGTAAGACCTATGGCTACACCTTC

j_call: TRBJ2-7
v_call: TRBV5-1
d_call: TRBD2
cdr3_length: 16
clone_size: .
cdr3_aa: CASSLGPSGSSNEQYF
cdr3_nt: TGCGCCAGCAGCTTGGGCCCTAGCGGGAGTAGCAACGAGCAGTACTTC

j_call: TRBJ1-5
v_call: TRBV19
d_call: .
cdr3_length: 17
clone_size: .
cdr3_aa: CASSISRWSDLYLPQHF
cdr3_nt: TGTGCCAGTAGTATAAGCCGCTGGTCAGATCTGTATTTGCCCCAGCATTTT

j_call: TRBJ2-7
v_call: TRBV29-1
d_call: .
cdr3_length: 11
clone_size: few
cdr3_aa: CSLRVGGEQYF
cdr3_nt: TGCAGCCTTCGGGTGGGTGGGGAGCAGTACTTC

j_call: TRBJ1-2
v_call: TRBV6-5
d_call: .
cdr3_length: 12
clone_size: .
cdr3_aa: CASSQQGWGYTF
cdr3_nt: TGTGCCAGCAGTCAACAGGGCTGGGGCTACACCTTC

j_call: TRBJ1-3
v_call: TRBV19
d_call: .
cdr3_length: 15
clone_size: .
cdr3_aa: CASSIGASSGNTIYF
cdr3_nt: TGTGCCAGTAGTATAGGGGCGAGCTCTGGAAACACCATATATTTT

j_call: TRBJ2-1
v_call: TRBV10-3
d_call: TRBD2
cdr3_length: 13
clone_size: .
cdr3_aa: CASSGGLSNEQFF
cdr3_nt: TGTGCCTCCTCGGGGGGGCTATCTAATGAGCAGTTCTTC

j_call: TRBJ2-3
v_call: TRBV27
d_call: TRBD2
cdr3_length: 17
clone_size: .
cdr3_aa: CASSFTPLAGGTDTQYF
cdr3_nt: TGTGCCAGCAGTTTTACCCCACTAGCGGGAGGCACAGATACGCAGTATTTT

j_call: TRBJ1-6
v_call: TRBV6-1
d_call: .
cdr3_length: 12
clone_size: once
cdr3_aa: CASSEGGSPLHF
cdr3_nt: TGTGCCAGCAGTGAAGGCGGTTCACCCCTCCACTTT

j_call: TRBJ1-5
v_call: TRBV30
d_call: .
cdr3_length: 13
clone_size: .
cdr3_aa: CAWSARVNQPQHF
cdr3_nt: TGTGCCTGGAGTGCCCGGGTTAATCAGCCCCAGCATTTT

j_call: TRBJ1-1
v_call: TRBV6-6
d_call: .
cdr3_length: 14
clone_size: .
cdr3_aa: CASSYDRKGKEAFF
cdr3_nt: TGTGCCAGCAGTTACGACCGGAAGGGCAAAGAAGCTTTCTTT

j_call: TRBJ2-1
v_call: TRBV19
d_call: TRBD2
cdr3_length: 14
clone_size: .
cdr3_aa: CASSISGRGNEQFF
cdr3_nt: TGTGCCAGTAGTATCAGCGGGAGGGGGAATGAGCAGTTCTTC

j_call: TRBJ2-3
v_call: TRBV5-1
d_call: TRBD2
cdr3_length: 15
clone_size: .
cdr3_aa: CASRAVLAGGDTQYF
cdr3_nt: TGCGCCAGCAGGGCGGTTCTAGCGGGAGGCGATACGCAGTATTTT

j_call: TRBJ1-1
v_call: TRBV2
d_call: TRBD1
cdr3_length: 15
clone_size: .
cdr3_aa: CASRPRQGGNTEAFF
cdr3_nt: TGTGCCAGCAGGCCCCGACAGGGGGGGAACACTGAAGCTTTCTTT

j_call: TRBJ1-5
v_call: TRBV4-1
d_call: TRBD1
cdr3_length: 16
clone_size: .
cdr3_aa: CASSQGGQGTYQPQHF
cdr3_nt: TGCGCCAGCAGCCAAGGGGGACAGGGGACTTATCAGCCCCAGCATTTT

j_call: TRBJ2-6
v_call: TRBV19
d_call: TRBD1
cdr3_length: 17
clone_size: .
cdr3_aa: CASNGQEINSGANVLTF
cdr3_nt: TGTGCCAGTAATGGACAGGAAATAAACTCTGGGGCCAACGTCCTGACTTTC

j_call: TRBJ1-1
v_call: TRBV19
d_call: .
cdr3_length: 15
clone_size: .
cdr3_aa: CASSRVGVRNTEAFF
cdr3_nt: TGTGCCAGTAGTAGAGTTGGGGTCAGGAACACTGAAGCTTTCTTT

j_call: TRBJ2-1
v_call: TRBV4-1
d_call: .
cdr3_length: 12
clone_size: .
cdr3_aa: CASSQVAREQFF
cdr3_nt: TGCGCCAGCAGCCAAGTCGCCAGGGAGCAGTTCTTC

j_call: TRBJ1-4
v_call: TRBV5-6
d_call: TRBD1
cdr3_length: 14
clone_size: .
cdr3_aa: CASSGTGVGEKLFF
cdr3_nt: TGTGCCAGCAGCGGCACAGGGGTGGGAGAAAAACTGTTTTTT

j_call: TRBJ2-5
v_call: TRBV11-2
d_call: .
cdr3_length: 15
clone_size: .
cdr3_aa: CASSLEAGAVGTQYF
cdr3_nt: TGTGCCAGCAGCTTAGAGGCCGGGGCCGTTGGTACCCAGTACTTC

j_call: TRBJ2-7
v_call: TRBV27
d_call: TRBD1
cdr3_length: 16
clone_size: .
cdr3_aa: CASSLALRDRVTEQYF
cdr3_nt: TGTGCCAGCAGCCTCGCACTCCGGGACAGGGTTACCGAGCAGTACTTC

j_call: TRBJ2-7
v_call: TRBV11-2
d_call: TRBD1
cdr3_length: 15
clone_size: once
cdr3_aa: CASSGVTGTYNEQYF
cdr3_nt: TGTGCCAGCAGCGGGGTGACAGGGACCTATAACGAGCAGTACTTC

j_call: TRBJ2-7
v_call: TRBV7-9
d_call: .
cdr3_length: 13
clone_size: .
cdr3_aa: CASRNGSPYEQYF
cdr3_nt: TGTGCCAGCAGAAACGGGAGCCCCTACGAGCAGTACTTC

j_call: TRBJ1-2
v_call: TRBV7-9
d_call: TRBD1
cdr3_length: 16
clone_size: .
cdr3_aa: CASTEGDARDSYGYTF
cdr3_nt: TGTGCCAGCACTGAAGGAGACGCGAGGGACAGCTATGGCTACACCTTC

j_call: TRBJ1-1
v_call: TRBV4-1
d_call: TRBD1
cdr3_length: 13
clone_size: .
cdr3_aa: CASSPTGRTEAFF
cdr3_nt: TGCGCCAGCAGCCCGACAGGGAGGACTGAAGCTTTCTTT

j_call: TRBJ1-1
v_call: TRBV7-2
d_call: .
cdr3_length: 13
clone_size: .
cdr3_aa: CASSLEGNTEAFF
cdr3_nt: TGTGCCAGCAGCTTAGAAGGGAACACTGAAGCTTTCTTT

j_call: TRBJ2-1
v_call: TRBV28
d_call: TRBD2
cdr3_length: 15
clone_size: .
cdr3_aa: CASSPAGDSYNEQFF
cdr3_nt: TGTGCCAGCAGCCCAGCGGGAGACTCCTACAATGAGCAGTTCTTC

j_call: TRBJ1-1
v_call: TRBV11-2
d_call: .
cdr3_length: 14
clone_size: .
cdr3_aa: CASSHGVLDTEAFF
cdr3_nt: TGTGCCAGCAGCCACGGGGTTTTAGACACTGAAGCTTTCTTT

j_call: TRBJ1-4
v_call: TRBV19
d_call: .
cdr3_length: 16
clone_size: few
cdr3_aa: CASSIEPAVSNEKLFF
cdr3_nt: TGTGCCAGTAGTATAGAGCCTGCAGTCTCTAATGAAAAACTGTTTTTT

j_call: TRBJ1-6
v_call: TRBV6-5
d_call: .
cdr3_length: 13
clone_size: .
cdr3_aa: CASSYIGNSPLHF
cdr3_nt: TGTGCCAGCAGTTACATTGGAAATTCACCCCTCCACTTT

j_call: TRBJ2-5
v_call: TRBV2
d_call: TRBD2
cdr3_length: 15
clone_size: .
cdr3_aa: CASSAGSGGKETQYF
cdr3_nt: TGTGCCAGCAGTGCCGGGTCGGGGGGTAAAGAGACCCAGTACTTC

j_call: TRBJ2-7
v_call: TRBV7-3
d_call: TRBD1
cdr3_length: 16
clone_size: few
cdr3_aa: CASSYTGTGATREQYF
cdr3_nt: TGTGCCAGCAGCTATACCGGGACAGGGGCAACACGCGAGCAGTACTTC

j_call: TRBJ2-2
v_call: TRBV5-1
d_call: .
cdr3_length: 13
clone_size: .
cdr3_aa: CASSSQTPGELFF
cdr3_nt: TGCGCCAGCAGCTCCCAGACACCCGGGGAGCTGTTTTTT

j_call: TRBJ1-5
v_call: TRBV27
d_call: TRBD1
cdr3_length: 16
clone_size: few
cdr3_aa: CATGTGLNLHHQPQHF
cdr3_nt: TGTGCCACCGGGACAGGGCTTAATCTCCATCACCAGCCCCAGCATTTT

j_call: TRBJ1-1
v_call: TRBV7-9
d_call: TRBD1
cdr3_length: 11
clone_size: .
cdr3_aa: CASRRDSEAFF
cdr3_nt: TGTGCCAGCAGACGGGACAGTGAAGCTTTCTTT

j_call: TRBJ2-1
v_call: TRBV11-2
d_call: .
cdr3_length: 12
clone_size: .
cdr3_aa: CASSRWSHEQFF
cdr3_nt: TGTGCCAGCAGCCGGTGGAGTCATGAGCAGTTCTTC